The clone carrying this T cell receptor (beta chain) was observed a few times. The sample originates from a study of blood T cell repertoires in COVID-19. In the study overall: COVID-19 samples, acute and convalescent, were from the United States, Italy and Spain. Nucleic acid was either cDNA or gDNA, and it came from T cells, B-cell-depleted T cells, or PBMCs.

Original handling: How many nucleated cells were present was estimated from reference gene primer amplification. Some clones are missing from TCRdb's copy, which holds only in-frame ones; the method was immunoSEQ multiplex PCR. The V and J calls and clone size come from that table; D and trimming were worked out from the DNA. The table includes 250,000 to 300,000 clones, around 80% detected once. Recruits, aged 18 to 89 years, lived in some 25 US areas. The origin of this receptor is a man in his forties who had been exposed to COVID-19. Sample: PBMCs or T cells enriched from blood (not recorded which).

This chain's CDR3 is CASSLPGQGAAEAFF. CDR3 in DNA: TGTGCCAGCAGCTTACCGGGACAGGGGGCCGCTGAAGCTTTCTTT. This chain links TRBV9 with TRBJ1-1; 12 bases line up with TRBD1. Trimming at V came to 4 bases and at J to 6 bases, leaving 7 bases not matched to a gene. Germline V gene lookup returns CDR1 SGDLS and CDR2 YYNGEE. The CDR3 spans 15 residues.